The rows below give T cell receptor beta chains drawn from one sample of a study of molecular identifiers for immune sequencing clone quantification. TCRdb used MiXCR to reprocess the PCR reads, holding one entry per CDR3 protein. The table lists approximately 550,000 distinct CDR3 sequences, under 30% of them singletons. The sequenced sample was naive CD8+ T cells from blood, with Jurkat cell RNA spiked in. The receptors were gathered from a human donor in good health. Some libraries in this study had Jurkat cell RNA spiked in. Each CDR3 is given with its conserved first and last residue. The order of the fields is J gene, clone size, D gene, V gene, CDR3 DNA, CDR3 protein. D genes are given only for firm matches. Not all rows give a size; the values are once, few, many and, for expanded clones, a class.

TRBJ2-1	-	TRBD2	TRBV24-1	TGTGCCACCAGTGATGTAGCTCTAGCGGGGTACAATGAGCAGTTCTTC	CATSDVALAGYNEQFF
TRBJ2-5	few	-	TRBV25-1	TGTGCCAGCAGTGAATCCGTTCAAGAGACCCAGTACTTC	CASSESVQETQYF
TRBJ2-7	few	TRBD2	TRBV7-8	TGTGCCAGCAGCTACCAAGCGGGATCCTACGAGCAGTACTTC	CASSYQAGSYEQYF
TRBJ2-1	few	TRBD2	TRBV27	TGTGCCAGCAGTTTAGCGGGACTAGCTTACAATGAGCAGTTCTTC	CASSLAGLAYNEQFF
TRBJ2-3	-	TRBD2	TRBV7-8	TGTGCCAGCAGCTTAAACAAAGTCGGACTAGCGATTAGTACGCAGTATTTT	CASSLNKVGLAISTQYF
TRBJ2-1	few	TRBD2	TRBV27	TGTGCCAGCAGCCCTATTGTACTAGCGGGGGGCGGCAATGAGCAGTTCTTC	CASSPIVLAGGGNEQFF
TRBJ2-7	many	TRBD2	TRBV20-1	TGCAGTGCTAGGACTAGCGGGGTTGTCGAGCAGTACTTC	CSARTSGVVEQYF
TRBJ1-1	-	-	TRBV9	TGTGCCAGCAGCGTAGGGGGGGAGACTGAAGCTTTCTTT	CASSVGGETEAFF
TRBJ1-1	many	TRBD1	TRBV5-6	TGTGCCAGCAGCATTGGGACAGGGCCTGAAGCTTTCTTT	CASSIGTGPEAFF
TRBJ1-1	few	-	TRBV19	TGTGCCAGTAGTATAGTCCCCAACATAGGGAACACTGGAGCTTTCTTT	CASSIVPNIGNTGAFF